This T cell receptor beta chain was recorded in a study of blood T cell repertoires in COVID-19. Authors' data handling: Counts of nucleated cells, estimated from reference gene primer amplification, were obtained. Produced via immunoSEQ multiplex PCR; TCRdb's table is partial and in-frame only. Clone size and V and J calls were adopted from that table, with D and trimming inferred from the DNA. The sample lists about 180,000 clones; around 80% were seen once. This CDR3 has 10 residues. V was clipped by 6 bases and J by 10 bases, with 12 bases between them. From germline, CDR1 is SQVTM and CDR2 ANQGSEA.

The material sequenced was PBMCs or T cells enriched from blood (not recorded which). The chain carries TRBV29-1 and TRBJ1-1, with TRBD1 as a possible D gene (6 bases). This TCR was recovered from a man aged 45-60 years who had recovered from COVID-19. The CDR3 loop is CSVLQGGAFF. CDR3 bases: TGCAGCGTCCTACAGGGTGGAGCTTTCTTT.